Detailed here is one T cell receptor beta chain. This entry comes from a study of blood T cell repertoires in COVID-19. The overall study: Whether acute or convalescent, the COVID-19 samples came from the United States, Italy and Spain. PBMCs, B-cell-depleted T cells, or T cells provided the cDNA or gDNA that made up the material.

Per the original methods: Nucleated cell counts were estimated from reference gene primer amplification. Assay: immunoSEQ multiplex PCR; the TCRdb copy retains only in-frame clones and omits some. For V, J and clone size, that table is used; D and trimming come from the DNA. The data show roughly 38,000 clones, with around 80% seen just once and 33% held by the top ten. CDR3 length: 16 amino acids. Germline V gene data show CDR1 as SGDLS and CDR2 as YYNGEE. The J segment lost 0 bases and the V segment lost 0 bases, leaving 3 bases of the junction unmatched. The origin of this receptor is a man aged 60 to 75 with acute or convalescent COVID-19. The sample taken for sequencing was peripheral blood. This chain uses TRBV9 with TRBJ2-3; 8 positions match TRBD2. The CDR3 reads CASSVEASGSTDTQYF. Here the CDR3 DNA reads TGTGCCAGCAGCGTAGAGGCTAGCGGGAGCACAGATACGCAGTATTTT.